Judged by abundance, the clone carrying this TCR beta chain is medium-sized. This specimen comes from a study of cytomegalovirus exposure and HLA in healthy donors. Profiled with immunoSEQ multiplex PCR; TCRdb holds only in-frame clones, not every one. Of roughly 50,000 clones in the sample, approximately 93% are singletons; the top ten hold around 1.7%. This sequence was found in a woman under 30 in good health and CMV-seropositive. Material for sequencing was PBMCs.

CDR3 region: CASSDSGQTSGGQFF. As DNA, the CDR3 is TGTGCCAGCAGTGACTCGGGACAGACTAGCGGGGGGCAGTTCTTC. The V gene is TRBV6-4, the J gene TRBJ2-1; 12 bases are shared with TRBD2. This CDR3 has 15 residues. Germline values: CDR1 MRHNA, CDR2 SNTAGT. V trimming: 0 bases; J trimming: 12 bases; junction bases outside the gene matches: 6.